This is a list of T cell receptor beta chains from one sample in a study of blood T cell repertoires in COVID-19. Sequencing used immunoSEQ multiplex PCR; TCRdb keeps in-frame clones, though not all of them. There are tens of thousands of clones in the sample; 80% to 95% occur only once, and over 0.7% lies in the top ten. What was sequenced was peripheral blood. These receptors were obtained from a male donor with active COVID-19. Both conserved end residues are part of each CDR3. The order of the fields is J gene, D gene, clone size, V gene, CDR3 DNA, CDR3 protein. The D gene is left open where the match is weak. Clone sizes are given selectively: once, few, many, or a class where the clone is expanded.

J gene: TRBJ2-7
D gene: -
clone size: -
V gene: TRBV4-3
CDR3 DNA: TGCGCCAGCAGCCAAGGGCCACAGGGTACGGACGAGCAGTACTTC
CDR3 protein: CASSQGPQGTDEQYF

J gene: TRBJ1-2
D gene: -
clone size: -
V gene: TRBV7-9
CDR3 DNA: TGTGCCAGCACCAAAACTGACACCCCAAACTATGGCTACACCTTC
CDR3 protein: CASTKTDTPNYGYTF

J gene: TRBJ2-3
D gene: -
clone size: -
V gene: TRBV6-4
CDR3 DNA: TGTGCCAGCAGAGGGGGGGGCGCGCACACAGATACGCAGTATTTT
CDR3 protein: CASRGGGAHTDTQYF

J gene: TRBJ1-2
D gene: TRBD1
clone size: -
V gene: TRBV29-1
CDR3 DNA: TGCAGCGTTGATGGCAGGGGGAGAAACTATGGCTACACCTTC
CDR3 protein: CSVDGRGRNYGYTF

J gene: TRBJ2-1
D gene: -
clone size: -
V gene: TRBV9
CDR3 DNA: TGTGCCAGCAGCGTAACCCGCGACAATGAGCAGTTCTTC
CDR3 protein: CASSVTRDNEQFF

J gene: TRBJ2-1
D gene: TRBD2
clone size: -
V gene: TRBV7-3
CDR3 DNA: TGTGCCAGCAGCCCCCGGCCTAGCGGCACTAACAATGAGCAGTTCTTC
CDR3 protein: CASSPRPSGTNNEQFF

J gene: TRBJ1-1
D gene: -
clone size: once
V gene: TRBV5-1
CDR3 DNA: TGCGCCAGCAGCAGGGAGTCGCTGAACACTGAAGCTTTCTTT
CDR3 protein: CASSRESLNTEAFF

J gene: TRBJ2-4
D gene: -
clone size: -
V gene: TRBV7-9
CDR3 DNA: TGTGCCAGCAGCTTAGCAACGGGGGGCGGCGACATTCAGTACTTC
CDR3 protein: CASSLATGGGDIQYF

J gene: TRBJ1-1
D gene: TRBD1
clone size: -
V gene: TRBV7-3
CDR3 DNA: TGTGCCAGCAGCTTATTCCAGGGGGCGCGGGCTGAAGCTTTCTTT
CDR3 protein: CASSLFQGARAEAFF

J gene: TRBJ1-1
D gene: -
clone size: once
V gene: TRBV6-5
CDR3 DNA: TGTGCCAGCAGTAGAGAGAACACTGAAGCTTTCTTT
CDR3 protein: CASSRENTEAFF

J gene: TRBJ1-2
D gene: TRBD1
clone size: -
V gene: TRBV12-3/TRBV12-4
CDR3 DNA: TGTGCCAGCAGTCGACAGGGGATTTATGGCTACACCTTC
CDR3 protein: CASSRQGIYGYTF

J gene: TRBJ1-1
D gene: -
clone size: -
V gene: TRBV6-5
CDR3 DNA: TGTGCCATTGGGGGCGGCCTGAACACTGAAGCTTTCTTT
CDR3 protein: CAIGGGLNTEAFF

J gene: TRBJ2-3
D gene: -
clone size: -
V gene: TRBV5-1
CDR3 DNA: TGCGCCAGCAGGGGATGGACTGAACGTAAAACCACTAGCACAGATACGCAGTATTTT
CDR3 protein: CASRGWTERKTTSTDTQYF

J gene: TRBJ2-7
D gene: TRBD1
clone size: once
V gene: TRBV19
CDR3 DNA: TGTGCCAGTAAGACAGGGAGTTCCTACGAGCAGTACTTC
CDR3 protein: CASKTGSSYEQYF

J gene: TRBJ1-2
D gene: -
clone size: -
V gene: TRBV3-1/TRBV3-2
CDR3 DNA: TGTGCCAGCAGCCAACCAGGAAGCTATGGCTACACCTTC
CDR3 protein: CASSQPGSYGYTF

J gene: TRBJ2-3
D gene: TRBD1
clone size: -
V gene: TRBV24-1
CDR3 DNA: TGTGCCACCAGTGATGGGGACAGGGTTAAGAGCACAGATACGCAGTATTTT
CDR3 protein: CATSDGDRVKSTDTQYF

J gene: TRBJ1-1
D gene: TRBD1
clone size: -
V gene: TRBV5-4
CDR3 DNA: TGTGCCAGCAGTGGGGACAGGGCCGGGAACACTGAAGCTTTCTTT
CDR3 protein: CASSGDRAGNTEAFF

J gene: TRBJ1-5
D gene: TRBD1
clone size: -
V gene: TRBV7-2
CDR3 DNA: TGTGCCAGCAGCCTGGGACAGAGTTATCAGCCCCAGCATTTT
CDR3 protein: CASSLGQSYQPQHF

J gene: TRBJ2-1
D gene: TRBD1
clone size: -
V gene: TRBV18
CDR3 DNA: TGTGCCAGCTCACCACTGGGACAGGGGACTAGCAATGAGCAGTTCTTC
CDR3 protein: CASSPLGQGTSNEQFF

J gene: TRBJ1-2
D gene: -
clone size: -
V gene: TRBV4-1
CDR3 DNA: TGCGCCAGCAGCCAAGTAGAAAACTATGGCTACACCTTC
CDR3 protein: CASSQVENYGYTF

J gene: TRBJ2-5
D gene: -
clone size: -
V gene: TRBV18
CDR3 DNA: TGTGCCAGCTCACCGTTACACGTCCAAGAGACCCAGTACTTC
CDR3 protein: CASSPLHVQETQYF

J gene: TRBJ2-3
D gene: TRBD2
clone size: -
V gene: TRBV24-1
CDR3 DNA: TGTGCCACCAGTGATCGGGGGGGCGGCACAGATACGCAGTATTTT
CDR3 protein: CATSDRGGGTDTQYF

J gene: TRBJ1-1
D gene: TRBD1
clone size: -
V gene: TRBV7-2
CDR3 DNA: TGTGCCAGCAGCCCGACGACAGGGATCAACACTGAAGCTTTCTTT
CDR3 protein: CASSPTTGINTEAFF

J gene: TRBJ1-1
D gene: -
clone size: -
V gene: TRBV10-3
CDR3 DNA: TGTGCCATCAGTGCACAGGGGAACACTGAAGCTTTCTTT
CDR3 protein: CAISAQGNTEAFF

J gene: TRBJ2-5
D gene: TRBD1
clone size: -
V gene: TRBV2
CDR3 DNA: TGTGCCGACCGCGGACAGGGGCTTAGCGAGACCCAGTACTTC
CDR3 protein: CADRGQGLSETQYF

J gene: TRBJ1-2
D gene: TRBD1
clone size: -
V gene: TRBV6-5
CDR3 DNA: TGTGCCAGCAGACCCCATCAGGGGGACTATGGCTACACCTTC
CDR3 protein: CASRPHQGDYGYTF

J gene: TRBJ2-1
D gene: TRBD1
clone size: -
V gene: TRBV11-2
CDR3 DNA: TGTGCCAGCAGCTCCCACAGGGGACCTTACAATGAGCAGTTCTTC
CDR3 protein: CASSSHRGPYNEQFF

J gene: TRBJ2-3
D gene: TRBD2
clone size: -
V gene: TRBV6-2/TRBV6-3
CDR3 DNA: TGTGCCAGCAGTTACTCGAATCACGGCGGGGGGGCCGCAGATACGCAGTATTTT
CDR3 protein: CASSYSNHGGGAADTQYF

J gene: TRBJ2-7
D gene: -
clone size: -
V gene: TRBV11-3
CDR3 DNA: TGTGCCAGCAGCTGGAGGAAAACCATCTACGAGCAGTACTTC
CDR3 protein: CASSWRKTIYEQYF

J gene: TRBJ1-6
D gene: TRBD1
clone size: -
V gene: TRBV5-1
CDR3 DNA: TGCGCCAGCAGCTTGGGGGGGACAGAGAATTCACCCCTCCACTTT
CDR3 protein: CASSLGGTENSPLHF

J gene: TRBJ1-1
D gene: TRBD1
clone size: -
V gene: TRBV7-9
CDR3 DNA: TGTGCCAGCAGCTTTGACAGGGCAACGAACACTGAAGCTTTCTTT
CDR3 protein: CASSFDRATNTEAFF

J gene: TRBJ1-2
D gene: -
clone size: -
V gene: TRBV29-1
CDR3 DNA: TGCGGCACGCGGGGCAACTATGGCTACACCTTC
CDR3 protein: CGTRGNYGYTF

J gene: TRBJ1-4
D gene: -
clone size: -
V gene: TRBV25-1
CDR3 DNA: TGTGCCAGCAGTCAAGCAGGGCCTAATGAAAAACTGTTTTTT
CDR3 protein: CASSQAGPNEKLFF

J gene: TRBJ1-1
D gene: TRBD1
clone size: once
V gene: TRBV18
CDR3 DNA: TGTGCCAGCTCACCTACGGACAGGGGGCCGCTGAACACTGAAGCTTTCTTT
CDR3 protein: CASSPTDRGPLNTEAFF